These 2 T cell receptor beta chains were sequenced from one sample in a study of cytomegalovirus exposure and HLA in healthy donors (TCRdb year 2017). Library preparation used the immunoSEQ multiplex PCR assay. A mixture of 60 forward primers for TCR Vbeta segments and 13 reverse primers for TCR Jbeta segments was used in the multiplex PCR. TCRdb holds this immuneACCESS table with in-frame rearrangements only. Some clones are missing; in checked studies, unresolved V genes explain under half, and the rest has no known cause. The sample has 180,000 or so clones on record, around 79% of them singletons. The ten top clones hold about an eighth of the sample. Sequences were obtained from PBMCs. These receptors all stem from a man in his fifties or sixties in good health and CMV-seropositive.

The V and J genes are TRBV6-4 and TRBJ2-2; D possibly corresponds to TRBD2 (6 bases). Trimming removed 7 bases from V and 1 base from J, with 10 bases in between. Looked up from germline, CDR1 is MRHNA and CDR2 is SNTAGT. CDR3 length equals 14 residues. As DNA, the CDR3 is TGTGCCAGCATGAGGAGGGGGAACACCGGGGAGCTGTTTTTT. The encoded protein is CASMRRGNTGELFF.

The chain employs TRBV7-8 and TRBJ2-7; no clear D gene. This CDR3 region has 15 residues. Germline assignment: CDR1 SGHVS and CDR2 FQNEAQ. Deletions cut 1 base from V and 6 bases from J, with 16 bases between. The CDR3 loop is CASSLVRGPPSEQYV. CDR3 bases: TGTGCCAGCAGCTTAGTTCGCGGTCCCCCTTCCGAGCAGTACGTC.